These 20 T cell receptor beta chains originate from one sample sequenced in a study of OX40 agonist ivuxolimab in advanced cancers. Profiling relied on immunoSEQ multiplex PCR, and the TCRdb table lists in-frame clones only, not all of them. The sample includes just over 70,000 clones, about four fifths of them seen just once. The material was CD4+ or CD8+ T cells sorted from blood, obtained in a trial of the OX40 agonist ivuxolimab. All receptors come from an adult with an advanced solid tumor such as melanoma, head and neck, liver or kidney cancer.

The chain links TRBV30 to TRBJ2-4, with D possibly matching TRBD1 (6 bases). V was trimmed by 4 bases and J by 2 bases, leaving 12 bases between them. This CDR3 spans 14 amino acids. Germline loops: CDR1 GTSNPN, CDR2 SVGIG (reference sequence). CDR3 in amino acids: CAWTPDRSKNIQYF. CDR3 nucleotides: TGTGCCTGGACTCCCGACAGGTCCAAAAACATTCAGTACTTC.

The CDR3 here is CASSLGDSVVDTQYF. CDR3 bases: TGTGCCAGCAGCTTAGGGGACTCTGTGGTAGATACGCAGTATTTT. This chain uses TRBV7-2 with TRBJ2-3, with a tentative D call TRBD2 (6 bases). This CDR3 spans 15 amino acids. Trimming left V 1 base short and J 5 bases short, with 13 bases between. Germline lookup yields CDR1 SGHTA and CDR2 FQGNSA.

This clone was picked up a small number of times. CDR3: CASSLVRGSRNEQFF. The CDR3 DNA reads as TGCGCCAGCAGCTTGGTGAGGGGGAGTAGGAATGAGCAGTTCTTC. This rearrangement joins TRBV5-1 to TRBJ2-1; possible D gene TRBD1, 6 bases. Germline V gene sequence: CDR1 SGHRS, CDR2 YFSETQ. The CDR3 sequence is 15 residues long. Trimming removed 0 bases from V and 7 bases from J, with 14 bases in between.

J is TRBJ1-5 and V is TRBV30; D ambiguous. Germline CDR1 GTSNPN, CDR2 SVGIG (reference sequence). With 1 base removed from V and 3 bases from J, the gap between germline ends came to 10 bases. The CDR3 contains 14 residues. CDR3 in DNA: TGTGCCTGGAGTGGAGATAGGGACAATCAGCCCCAGCATTTT. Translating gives CAWSGDRDNQPQHF.

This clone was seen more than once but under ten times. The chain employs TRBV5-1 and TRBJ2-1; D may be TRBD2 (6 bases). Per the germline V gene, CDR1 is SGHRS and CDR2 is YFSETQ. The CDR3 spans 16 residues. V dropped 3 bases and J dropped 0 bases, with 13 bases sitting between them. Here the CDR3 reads CASSSTGGSSYNEQFF. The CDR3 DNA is TGCGCCAGCAGCTCCACCGGGGGTAGCTCCTACAATGAGCAGTTCTTC. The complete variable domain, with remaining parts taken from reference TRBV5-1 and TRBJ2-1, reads KAGVTQTPRYLIKTRGQQVTLSCSPISGHRSVSWYQQTPGQGLQFLFEYFSETQRNKGNFPGRFSGRQFSNSRSEMNVSTLELGDSALYLCASSSTGGSSYNEQFFGPGTRLTVL.

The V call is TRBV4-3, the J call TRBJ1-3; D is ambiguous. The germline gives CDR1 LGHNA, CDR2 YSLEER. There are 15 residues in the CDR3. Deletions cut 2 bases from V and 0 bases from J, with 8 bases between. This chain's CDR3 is CASSQQPSSGNTIYF. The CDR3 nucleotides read TGCGCCAGCAGCCAACAGCCGAGCTCTGGAAACACCATATATTTT.

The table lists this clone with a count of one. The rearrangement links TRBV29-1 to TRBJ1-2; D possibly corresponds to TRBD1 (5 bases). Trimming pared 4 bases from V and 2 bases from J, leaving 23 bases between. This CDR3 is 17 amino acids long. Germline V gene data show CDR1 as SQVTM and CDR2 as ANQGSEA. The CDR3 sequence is CSVVAPAQGRANYGYTF. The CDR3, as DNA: TGCAGCGTTGTGGCCCCGGCTCAGGGCAGGGCCAACTATGGCTACACCTTC. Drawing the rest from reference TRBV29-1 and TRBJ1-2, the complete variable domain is SAVISQKPSRDICQRGTSLTIQCQVDSQVTMMFWYRQQPGQSLTLIATANQGSEATYESGFVIDKFPISRPNLTFSTLTVSNMSPEDSSIYLCSVVAPAQGRANYGYTFGSGTRLTVV.

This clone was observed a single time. CDR3 DNA sequence: TGTGCCAGCAGCGTGACAGTTCAATTGGGCTACACCTTC. This gives the protein CASSVTVQLGYTF. The rearrangement uses TRBV5-6 and TRBJ1-2; D possibly corresponds to TRBD1 (5 bases). In germline, CDR1 is SGHDT, CDR2 YYEEEE. V was cut by 4 bases and J by 8 bases, with 15 bases left in between. This CDR3 contains 13 residues.

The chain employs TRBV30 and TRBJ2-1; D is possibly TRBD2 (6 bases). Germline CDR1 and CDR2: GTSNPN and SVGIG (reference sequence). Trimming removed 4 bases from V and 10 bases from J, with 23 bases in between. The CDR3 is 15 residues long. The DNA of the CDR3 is TGTGCCTGGACCCCCCTCGGACTGGGGGGAATGGAGCAGTTCTTC. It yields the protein CAWTPLGLGGMEQFF.

CDR3 in amino acids: CAISDRVQGDQETQYF. Here the CDR3 DNA reads TGTGCCATCAGTGACCGGGTACAGGGGGACCAAGAGACCCAGTACTTC. This rearrangement joins TRBV10-3 to TRBJ2-5, with 8 bases fitting TRBD1. This CDR3 comprises 16 residues. CDR1 and CDR2 from the germline V gene are ENHRY and SYGVKD. The ends lost 3 bases at V and 0 bases at J; junction bases unmatched: 6.

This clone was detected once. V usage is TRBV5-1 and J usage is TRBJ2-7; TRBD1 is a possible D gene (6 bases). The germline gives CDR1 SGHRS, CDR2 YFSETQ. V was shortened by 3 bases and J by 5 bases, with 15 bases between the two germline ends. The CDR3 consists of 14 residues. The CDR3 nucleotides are TGCGCCAGCAGCTCCGGGACAAGGACCCACGAGCAGTACTTC. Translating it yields CASSSGTRTHEQYF.

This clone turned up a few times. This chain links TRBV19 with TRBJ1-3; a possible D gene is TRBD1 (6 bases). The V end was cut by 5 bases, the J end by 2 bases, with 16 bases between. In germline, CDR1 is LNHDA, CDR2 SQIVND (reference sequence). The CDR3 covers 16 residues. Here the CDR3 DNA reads TGTGCCAGTAGTCTACAGGGTAGGGGGACTGGAAACACCATATATTTT. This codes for CASSLQGRGTGNTIYF.

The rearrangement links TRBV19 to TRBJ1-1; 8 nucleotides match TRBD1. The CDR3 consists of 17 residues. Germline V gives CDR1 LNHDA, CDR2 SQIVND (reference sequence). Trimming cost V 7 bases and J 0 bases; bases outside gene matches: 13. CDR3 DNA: TGTGCCAGTACCCTACAGGGGGGAGGGGTCATGAACACTGAAGCTTTCTTT. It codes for CASTLQGGGVMNTEAFF. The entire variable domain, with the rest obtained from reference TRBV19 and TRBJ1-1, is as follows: DGGITQSPKYLFRKEGQNVTLSCEQNLNHDAMYWYRQDPGQGLRLIYYSQIVNDFQKGDIAEGYSVSREKKESFPLTVTSAQKNPTAFYLCASTLQGGGVMNTEAFFGQGTRLTVV.

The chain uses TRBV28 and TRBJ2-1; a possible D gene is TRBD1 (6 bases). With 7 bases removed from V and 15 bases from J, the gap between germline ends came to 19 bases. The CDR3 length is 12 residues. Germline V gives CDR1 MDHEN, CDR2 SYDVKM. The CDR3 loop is CASNSRHTRGFF. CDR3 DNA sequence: TGTGCCAGCAACTCCCGCCACACCAGGGGGTTCTTC.

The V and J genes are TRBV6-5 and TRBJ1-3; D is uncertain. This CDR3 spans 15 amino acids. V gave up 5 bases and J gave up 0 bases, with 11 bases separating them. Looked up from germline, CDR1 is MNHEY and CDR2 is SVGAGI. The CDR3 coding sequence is TGTGCCAGCAGTACGGACGGGCTCTCTGGAAACACCATATATTTT. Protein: CASSTDGLSGNTIYF.

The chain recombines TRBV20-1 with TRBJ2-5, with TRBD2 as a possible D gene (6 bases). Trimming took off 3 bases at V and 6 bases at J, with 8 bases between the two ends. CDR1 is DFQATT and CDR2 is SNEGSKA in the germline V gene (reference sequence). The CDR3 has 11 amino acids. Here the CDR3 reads CSASGRKTQYF. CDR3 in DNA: TGCAGTGCTAGCGGGAGAAAGACCCAGTACTTC.

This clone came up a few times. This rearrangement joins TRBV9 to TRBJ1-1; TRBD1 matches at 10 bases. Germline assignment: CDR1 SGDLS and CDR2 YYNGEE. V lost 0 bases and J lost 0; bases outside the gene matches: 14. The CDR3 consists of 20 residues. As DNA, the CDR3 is TGTGCCAGCAGCGTAGCGCCCCCGGACAGGGGGGGCCTAATGAACACTGAAGCTTTCTTT. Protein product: CASSVAPPDRGGLMNTEAFF. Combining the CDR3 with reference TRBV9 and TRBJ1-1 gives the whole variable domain DSGVTQTPKHLITATGQRVTLRCSPRSGDLSVYWYQQSLDQGLQFLIQYYNGEERAKGNILERFSAQQFPDLHSELNLSSLELGDSALYFCASSVAPPDRGGLMNTEAFFGQGTRLTVV.

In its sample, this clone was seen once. The CDR3 loop is CASSAGTGTGVSPLHF. CDR3 DNA sequence: TGTGCCAGCAGCGCAGGAACCGGGACAGGGGTGTCACCCCTCCACTTT. The rearrangement uses TRBV5-6 and TRBJ1-6, with 10 bases aligning to TRBD1. The germline gives CDR1 SGHDT, CDR2 YYEEEE. J gave up 10 bases and V 4 bases, and 11 bases lay outside the gene matches. The CDR3 runs 16 residues.

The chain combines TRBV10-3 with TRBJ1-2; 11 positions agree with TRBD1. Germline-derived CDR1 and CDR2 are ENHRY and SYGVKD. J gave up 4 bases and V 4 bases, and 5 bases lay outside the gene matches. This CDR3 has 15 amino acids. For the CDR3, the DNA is TGTGCCATCAGTGCTGGACAGGGGGCTCTCTATGGCTACACCTTC. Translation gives CAISAGQGALYGYTF.

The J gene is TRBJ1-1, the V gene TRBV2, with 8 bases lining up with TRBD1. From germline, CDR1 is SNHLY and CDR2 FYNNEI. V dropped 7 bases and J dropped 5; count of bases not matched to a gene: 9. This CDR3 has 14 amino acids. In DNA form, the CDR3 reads TGTGCCAGCATCACAGGGGGGAGCGGGACTGAAGCTTTCTTT. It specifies CASITGGSGTEAFF.